Listed below are T cell receptor beta chains from one sample, sequenced in a study of cytomegalovirus exposure and HLA in healthy donors. Profiled with immunoSEQ multiplex PCR; TCRdb holds only in-frame clones, not every one. The sample lists fewer than 70,000 clones; under 85% were seen once. The sample consisted of PBMCs. The receptors originated from a man aged 50 to 60 in good health and CMV-seronegative. The CDR3 runs from the conserved cysteine through the conserved F or W. Each record gives: V gene, clone size, CDR3 length, J gene, D gene, CDR3 DNA, CDR3 protein. The D gene is left open where the match is weak. Clone sizes are given selectively: once, few, many, or a class where the clone is expanded.

TRBV19	few	20	TRBJ2-6	TRBD1	TGTGCCAGTAACGACCTACTCCTGGGACAGATCAGCTCTGGGGCCAACGTCCTGACTTTC	CASNDLLLGQISSGANVLTF
TRBV5-1	NA	14	TRBJ1-1	NA	TGCGCCAGCAGCCCAACCACGGACCATCGGGGGGCTTTCTTT	CASSPTTDHRGAFF
TRBV6-1	few	18	TRBJ1-1	TRBD1	TGTGCCAGCAGTGGACGCCCGAGACAGGGATTGAGGAACACTGAAGCTTTCTTT	CASSGRPRQGLRNTEAFF
TRBV23-1	once	12	TRBJ1-1	NA	TGCGCCAGCCGGGGAGTGTACACTGAAGCTTTCTTT	CASRGVYTEAFF
TRBV6-1	few	13	TRBJ1-4	NA	TGTGCCACTTTACGGGGTCGGAGTGAAAAACTGTTTTTT	CATLRGRSEKLFF
TRBV27	few	17	TRBJ1-5	NA	TGTGCCAGCAGTAGAACCGGGAGATCCGTCGGCGCTCAGCCCCAGCATTTT	CASSRTGRSVGAQPQHF
TRBV5-1	NA	15	TRBJ2-7	NA	TGCGCCAGCAGCCTCACACTCGGGACTGACGGCGAGCAGTACTTC	CASSLTLGTDGEQYF
TRBV6-5	NA	14	TRBJ2-7	NA	TGTGCCAGCAGACGATCGGGGGTGGAGTCAGAGCAGTACTTC	CASRRSGVESEQYF
TRBV7-3	NA	14	TRBJ1-6	NA	TGTGCCAGCAGCTCGGGACTGTTGAATTCACCCCTCCACTTT	CASSSGLLNSPLHF
TRBV7-9	NA	16	TRBJ2-5	TRBD2	TGTTCCAGCAGCTTTGGACTAGCGGGGTCAATGGAGACCCAGTACTTC	CSSSFGLAGSMETQYF
TRBV11-2	NA	17	TRBJ2-7	TRBD2	TGTGCCAGCAGCCGGGGAGGCGGCGGGGGGTCCCCCTACGAGCAGTACTTC	CASSRGGGGGSPYEQYF
TRBV30	NA	10	TRBJ1-1	NA	TGTGCCTGGAGACCGGGGGTGGCTTTCTTT	CAWRPGVAFF
TRBV6-1	few	12	TRBJ1-4	TRBD1	TGTGCCAGCAGCTTCTTCGGACAGGGACTGTTTTTT	CASSFFGQGLFF
TRBV7-6	NA	19	TRBJ2-7	TRBD1	TGTGCCAGCAGCTTAATCGCCCAGCCGGACAGGGGAGCTTTGGACGAGCAGTACTTC	CASSLIAQPDRGALDEQYF
TRBV6-5	NA	12	TRBJ1-2	NA	TGTGCCAGCAGCCCCGGGGGGTATGGCTACACCTTC	CASSPGGYGYTF
TRBV28	NA	15	TRBJ2-5	TRBD1	TGTGCCAGCAGTGAGGACAGGGGTGGTAGAAAGACCCAGTACTTC	CASSEDRGGRKTQYF
TRBV10-3	NA	15	TRBJ2-1	NA	TGTGCCATCACCGGCTTAGAGGGGGTCTTCAATGAGCAGTTCTTC	CAITGLEGVFNEQFF
TRBV6-6	NA	13	TRBJ1-2	NA	TGTGCCAGCAGTCCCGACAGAGCTCATGGCTACACCTTC	CASSPDRAHGYTF